This record concerns one TCR beta chain sequence. This clonotype was observed a few times. The specificity of this receptor is unknown. The record has no base qualities; no much larger clone is one base away. The data stem from a study of identical twins (dated by TCRdb to about 2016). General notes on the study: TCR alpha and beta repertoires from monozygotic twins, unrelated adults of various ages and cord blood were deep-sequenced to test whether fetal clonotypes persist. To rule out contamination, replicate twin experiments were performed at different times with different library preparation protocols.

CDR3 length: 12 amino acids, cysteine to phenylalanine. Solely the CDR3 DNA is kept, with 36 bases framed from the first base. As encoded in the germline V gene, CDR1 is MGHDK while CDR2 is SYGVNS. The junction shows trimming of 4 bases on V and 8 bases on J, and the gene matches do not reach 3 bases of it. Only healthy Caucasian donors were included. The twin cohort comprised three pairs of female monozygotic twins, all aged roughly 18 to 30 years. RNA for TCR libraries was isolated from peripheral blood mononuclear cells. What the research found in general, with its limitations: A weaker excess of twin sharing was found in beta out-of-frame sequences because the signal-to-noise ratio was lowered by fewer shared sequences. Fewer insertions were carried by abundant cord blood beta clonotypes, a similar but weaker trend appeared in young adult naive repertoires, and no such trend appeared in memory repertoires. Out-of-frame TCR alpha sequences shared between twins showed an excess of low generation-probability sequences compared with coincidental sharing between unrelated individuals. Conclusions relied on cross-sectional statistical analysis, since the same donors could not be followed over many years. In monozygotic twins, recombination models systematically underestimated out-of-frame TCR alpha sharing, but the models matched the sharing seen between unrelated individuals. Zero-insertion analyses could be partly confounded by invariant T cells such as MAIT and iNKT, though diverse VJ usage argued against such confounding for most clonotypes.

The library was obtained by 5' RACE. TCRdb names Illumina HiSeq 2000 as the instrument used. Template switching introduced a universal primer binding site; the final cDNA contained a unique molecular identifier, enabling accurate counting of TCR cDNA molecules. Specific primers in the conserved constant-segment region were used to synthesize first-strand cDNA for TCR alpha and beta chains. To control for contamination, every cDNA library carried two barcodes: a SMART-Mk sample barcode plus Illumina barcodes. TruSeq adapter sequences, together with Illumina sample barcodes, were added in two successive PCR steps. The Illumina HiSeq platform was used with custom primers to sequence TCR alpha and beta cDNA libraries. The authors' pipeline ran thus. Raw reads were processed with MiGEC to extract unique molecular identifiers, and MiXCR was used to determine CDR3 positions. For each individual, recombination models were inferred using an EM algorithm with the repgenHMM and IGoR tools. Shared clonotype analysis was performed with the tcR package in R, normalizing sharing by the product of cloneset sizes. To study raw recombination free of thymic and clonal selection effects, out-of-frame nonproductive sequences were analyzed. The raw public reads went through TCRdb reprocessing: fastp at Q25, MiXCR clone calling, in-frame beta chains kept. Rows matching on CDR3 protein sequence are summarized as one entry with the most common DNA and genes. The V and J calls and clone size are TCRdb's, not the authors'. For this sample the table gives about 730,000 distinct CDR3 sequences, of which approximately 21% were detected only once. Around 4.4% of the sample rests with the top ten.

This sample also belongs to another study, concerning T cells expressing NK-cell markers. In that second paper, the authors write: About 8 donors provided sorted CD3+CD56+NKG2C+, CD3+CD56+NKG2C- and CD3+CD56-NKG2C+ T-cell subsets, whose TCR beta-chain repertoires were profiled. Among the eight sequenced donors, only one was HCMV-seronegative, while the other seven were HCMV-seropositive. To restrict sorting to alphabetaTCR-expressing T cells, an anti-gammadeltaTCR antibody was added in several experiments. For five or six donors, the dominant CD3+CD56+NKG2C+ clonotypes were among the top 10 CD8+ clonotypes and accounted for 1.0-7.0% of CD8+ T cells. Those dominant clonotypes were again the most abundant among CD3+CD56-NKG2C+ cells in a few donors, at roughly 25-65%. Whether the expanded NKG2C-expressing T cell clones were specific for HCMV antigens remained unclear. The study sequenced eight donors, all healthy volunteers chosen at random: three men and five women. HCMV serostatus was determined by detecting HCMV-specific IgG in serum with a commercial ELISA kit. For five to seven donors, bulk peripheral blood T-cell repertoires were also sequenced from unsorted PBMC. Reads were demultiplexed and grouped by UMI with MIGEC, and clonotypes were assembled and quantified with MiTCR. To remove erroneous sequences, TCR cDNA sequences were retained only when supported by two or more reads. The tcR package was used for downstream repertoire analysis, with clonotypes matched between fractions based on CDR3 nucleotide sequence plus V segment. VDJmatch was used to annotate antigen specificity against VDJdb, with one amino acid substitution in CDR3 permitted.

Sequencing was done on a sample of PBMCs. This TCR came from a woman aged 18-30 years in good health. This receptor chain uses TRBV25-1 and TRBJ1-2, with TRBD1 matching 8 junction bases. Read as DNA, the sequence is TGTGCCAGCAGTGCGCCAGGGGGCGGCTACACCTTC. Its amino acids are CASSAPGGGYTF.